One and the same sample provided the 24 T cell receptor beta chains below, sequenced in a study of blood T cell repertoires in COVID-19. Measured with immunoSEQ multiplex PCR; TCRdb has only the in-frame clones, and not every one. This sample has some 200,000 clones; about four fifths occur once, and the top ten carry around 9.3%. Input material: PBMCs or T cells enriched from blood (not recorded which). The receptors were sampled from a woman between 45 and 65 years old with acute COVID-19.

The chain is built from TRBV5-4 and TRBJ2-7; TRBD1 agrees at 7 bases. Germline lookup yields CDR1 SGHNT and CDR2 YYREEE (reference sequence). The CDR3 totals 16 residues. Losses at the gene ends were 4 bases for V and 4 bases for J; bases not matched to a gene: 14. CDR3 sequence (DNA): TGTGCCAGCAGCGGTAAGAGAACAGGGGACGGTTACGAGCAGTACTTC. It yields the protein CASSGKRTGDGYEQYF.

The chain couples TRBV5-4 to TRBJ2-7; 8 bases fit TRBD2. Germline V gene lookup returns CDR1 SGHNT and CDR2 YYREEE (reference sequence). V dropped 3 bases and J dropped 5; count of bases not matched to a gene: 7. This CDR3 is built from 14 residues. The CDR3 reads CASSWTGGIDEQYF. CDR3 DNA sequence: TGTGCCAGCAGCTGGACGGGGGGGATCGACGAGCAGTACTTC.

The chain couples TRBV18 to TRBJ2-1, with TRBD2 matching 9 bases. The V gene's germline CDR1 is KGHSH and CDR2 LQKENI. The V gene end was trimmed by 4 bases and the J gene end by 10 bases; junction bases not matched to a gene: 5. The CDR3 sequence is 13 residues long. This chain's CDR3 is CASSQAGTSEQFF. The CDR3 DNA is TGTGCCAGCTCACAGGCAGGGACTAGCGAGCAGTTCTTC. Complete variable domain (other parts from reference TRBV18 and TRBJ2-1): NAGVMQNPRHLVRRRGQEARLRCSPMKGHSHVYWYRQLPEEGLKFMVYLQKENIIDESGMPKERFSAEFPKEGPSILRIQQVVRGDSAAYFCASSQAGTSEQFFGPGTRLTVL.

The CDR3 bases are TGTGCCAGCAGGGGGACAGGGGGCGTCGGTCAGCCCCAGCATTTT. This translates into CASRGTGGVGQPQHF. The rearrangement joins TRBV6-5 to TRBJ1-5, with TRBD1 identical over 12 bases. J lost 6 bases, V lost 6 bases, and 6 bases had no gene match. Germline CDR1 MNHEY, CDR2 SVGAGI. CDR3 length equals 15 residues.

The V call is TRBV19, the J call TRBJ2-1; D call uncertain. The CDR3 has 16 residues. Trimming took 0 bases from V and 7 from J, leaving 16 bases between them. The germline gives CDR1 LNHDA, CDR2 SQIVND (reference sequence). Here the CDR3 reads CASSIDAGRLWNEQFF. The CDR3 region has the DNA TGTGCCAGTAGTATAGATGCAGGAAGGCTTTGGAATGAGCAGTTCTTC.

The chain recombines TRBV7-8 with TRBJ2-2; 10 positions match TRBD2. V dropped 5 bases and J dropped 4; count of bases not matched to a gene: 10. This CDR3 region has 17 residues. Germline V gene data show CDR1 as SGHVS and CDR2 as FQNEAQ. The CDR3 coding sequence is TGTGCCAGCAGCCTAGATATGAGCGGGGGGGCCACCGGGGAGCTGTTTTTT. Translating gives CASSLDMSGGATGELFF.

V usage is TRBV6-5 and J usage is TRBJ1-4, with D possibly matching TRBD1 (6 bases). The germline V gene has CDR1 MNHEY and CDR2 SVGAGI. This CDR3 spans 16 amino acids. The V gene lost 2 bases and the J gene lost 3 bases, with 13 bases spanning the gap. The CDR3 region is CASSYRTQGANEKLFF. CDR3 nucleotides: TGTGCCAGCAGTTACAGGACACAGGGAGCTAATGAAAAACTGTTTTTT.

The chain uses TRBV29-1 and TRBJ1-2, with unresolved D. Trimming cost V 8 bases and J 2 bases, with 9 bases left between them. The CDR3 extends over 11 amino acids. Germline CDR1 SQVTM, CDR2 ANQGSEA. CDR3 protein: CSPTPNYGYTF. The CDR3 bases are TGCAGCCCAACACCAAACTATGGCTACACCTTC.

The J gene is TRBJ2-7, the V gene TRBV27; 10 bases are a match to TRBD2. The V gene end was trimmed by 2 bases and the J gene end by 2 bases; junction bases not matched to a gene: 9. Germline CDR1 is MNHEY and CDR2 is SMNVEV (reference sequence). This CDR3 contains 17 residues. DNA for the CDR3: TGTGCCAGCAGTTTACGCCCTCCGGGACTAGCGACCTACGAGCAGTACTTC. Amino acid sequence: CASSLRPPGLATYEQYF.

V usage is TRBV7-6 and J usage is TRBJ2-7; 8 bases fit TRBD1. From germline, CDR1 is SGHVS and CDR2 FNYEAQ. The V and J ends lost 1 base and 1 base, in that order; junction bases with no gene match: 3. The CDR3 extends over 15 amino acids. CDR3 bases: TGTGCCAGCAGCTTAGGGACAGGGCGGTCCTACGAGCAGTACTTC. It specifies CASSLGTGRSYEQYF.

The rearrangement links TRBV18 to TRBJ1-5; 7 bases agree with TRBD1. This CDR3 has 14 amino acids. Trimming removed 5 bases from V and 4 bases from J; junction bases left unmatched: 5. Germline CDR1 reads KGHSH; CDR2 reads LQKENI. The CDR3 loop is CASSSLQGNQPQHF. The CDR3 bases are TGTGCCAGCTCATCACTACAGGGGAATCAGCCCCAGCATTTT.

V and J are TRBV11-2 and TRBJ2-3, with a weak D call TRBD1 (7 bases). Germline V lookup: CDR1 SGHAT, CDR2 FQNNGV. The CDR3 consists of 14 residues. Between the trimmed V and J ends, which lost 5 bases and 6 bases, there was a span of 15 bases. CDR3 sequence: CASSRQGGGDTQYF. DNA of the CDR3: TGTGCCAGCAGCCGACAGGGTGGAGGGGATACGCAGTATTTT.

This clone was seen only a few times. The chain recombines TRBV13 with TRBJ1-1, with D possibly TRBD1 on 5 matching bases. V was trimmed by 8 bases and J by 5 bases, leaving 18 bases between them. CDR3 size: 14 residues. The V gene's germline CDR1 is PRHDT and CDR2 FYEKMQ (reference sequence). The CDR3 DNA reads TGTGCCAGCCGAGTAAATCAGGGTTCGACTGAAGCTTTCTTT. This encodes CASRVNQGSTEAFF. Full variable domain (remainder filled in from reference TRBV13 and TRBJ1-1): AAGVIQSPRHLIKEKRETATLKCYPIPRHDTVYWYQQGPGQDPQFLISFYEKMQSDKGSIPDRFSAQQFSDYHSELNMSSLELGDSALYFCASRVNQGSTEAFFGQGTRLTVV.

The chain recombines TRBV7-2 with TRBJ2-7, with TRBD2 matching over 11 bases. The CDR3 covers 14 residues. V lost 0 bases, J lost 9 bases, and 4 bases stayed unmatched. The germline gives CDR1 SGHTA, CDR2 FQGNSA. CDR3 amino acids: CASSLALAGGRQYF. The CDR3 DNA sequence: TGTGCCAGCAGCTTAGCCCTAGCGGGGGGCAGGCAGTACTTC.

This chain uses TRBV28 with TRBJ2-3; 11 bases align to TRBD2. The germline V gene has CDR1 MDHEN and CDR2 SYDVKM. The V gene end was trimmed by 8 bases and the J gene end by 4 bases; junction bases not matched to a gene: 11. The CDR3 is 16 amino acids. CDR3 sequence reads: CASAGLAAVWADTQYF. In DNA, the CDR3 is TGTGCCAGCGCGGGACTAGCGGCAGTTTGGGCAGATACGCAGTATTTT. Full variable domain (missing parts from reference TRBV28 and TRBJ2-3): DVKVTQSSRYLVKRTGEKVFLECVQDMDHENMFWYRQDPGLGLRLIYFSYDVKMKEKGDIPEGYSVSREKKERFSLILESASTNQTSMYLCASAGLAAVWADTQYFGPGTRLTVL.

This chain joins TRBV27 and TRBJ2-7, with a possible D match to TRBD1 (5 bases). The germline CDR1 and CDR2 sequences are MNHEY and SMNVEV (reference sequence). The CDR3 spans 15 residues. Trimming cost V 0 bases and J 4 bases, with 13 bases left between them. In DNA form, the CDR3 reads TGTGCCAGCAGTTTATCAGTAACATCAGGGTACGAGCAGTACTTC. Translated: CASSLSVTSGYEQYF.

Note on this clone: The junction shows a germline mismatch at one end, possibly a read error. The J gene is TRBJ2-3, the V gene TRBV10-2, with 10 bases that match TRBD2. The germline V gene has CDR1 WSHSY and CDR2 SAAADI. The length of the CDR3 is 12 residues. This chain's CDR3 is CASSVAGGLVNF. DNA for the CDR3: TGCGCCAGCAGTGTAGCGGGGGGCCTTGTCAATTTT.

V and J are TRBV18 and TRBJ1-5; 7 bases align to TRBD1. This CDR3 spans 16 amino acids. CDR1 KGHSH and CDR2 LQKENI come from the germline V gene. Trimming removed 4 bases from V and 0 bases from J; junction bases left unmatched: 6. The CDR3 loop is CASSRITGDSNQPQHF. The CDR3 region has the DNA TGTGCCAGCTCACGCATTACAGGGGATAGCAATCAGCCCCAGCATTTT.

This clone appeared a single time. The chain joins TRBV6-2 or TRBV6-3 to TRBJ1-2; D might be TRBD1 (5 bases). This CDR3 region has 15 residues. V lost 2 bases to trimming and J lost 4 bases, with 14 bases between them. Germline V gene data show CDR1 as MNHEY and CDR2 as SVGEGT. The CDR3 DNA is TGTGCCAGCAGTTACCTCCCGCAGGGCGGCTATGGCTACACCTTC. This sequence encodes CASSYLPQGGYGYTF.

CDR3 DNA sequence: TGTGCCAGCAGTTCGCGAGGCGAGCAGTACTTC. Translation: CASSSRGEQYF. V usage is TRBV28 and J usage is TRBJ2-7; no reliable D call. Deletions cut 4 bases from V and 6 bases from J, with 7 bases between. Germline values: CDR1 MDHEN, CDR2 SYDVKM. This CDR3 contains 11 residues.

The V and J genes are TRBV30 and TRBJ1-4; TRBD1 aligns across 7 bases. Trimming removed 4 bases from V and 1 base from J; junction bases left unmatched: 6. The CDR3 covers 15 residues. The germline V gene has CDR1 GTSNPN and CDR2 SVGIG (reference sequence). The CDR3 sequence: CAWIPTGETNEKLFF. In DNA, the CDR3 is TGTGCCTGGATCCCAACAGGGGAAACTAATGAAAAACTGTTTTTT.

V usage is TRBV7-2 and J usage is TRBJ2-1; 8 bases align to TRBD2. The V segment lost 2 bases and the J segment 10 bases; nucleotides outside the gene matches: 10. The CDR3 has 15 residues. Per the germline V gene, CDR1 is SGHTA and CDR2 is FQGNSA. The CDR3 is CASSLLAGGSGEQFF. DNA for the CDR3: TGTGCCAGCAGCTTATTGGCGGGGGGCAGTGGCGAGCAGTTCTTC.

The chain carries TRBV5-4 and TRBJ2-3; TRBD1 might be the D (6 bases). The CDR3 totals 15 residues. Trimming took 3 bases from V and 7 from J, leaving 18 bases between them. Germline V gene sequence: CDR1 SGHNT, CDR2 YYREEE (reference sequence). In DNA form, the CDR3 reads TGTGCCAGCAGCTCCGGGACACGTAGCGACTATACGCAGTATTTT. This translates into CASSSGTRSDYTQYF.

This clone came up a few times. The chain employs TRBV7-9 and TRBJ1-2; 10 bases map to TRBD1. The J segment lost 2 bases and the V segment lost 6 bases, leaving 3 bases of the junction unmatched. Germline V gives CDR1 SEHNR, CDR2 FQNEAQ (reference sequence). The CDR3 extends over 14 amino acids. The CDR3 DNA reads TGTGCCAGCAGGGGACAGGGGCTCAACTATGGCTACACCTTC. Encoded protein: CASRGQGLNYGYTF.